The rows below give T cell receptor beta chains drawn from one sample of a study of CD8+CD57+ T cells in acquired aplastic anemia. In TCRdb, the reads were re-called with MiXCR into one record per CDR3 protein. The sample lists around 130,000 distinct CDR3 sequences; around 48% were seen once. The specimen sequenced was sorted CD4+, CD8+, or CD8+CD57+ T cells (not recorded which) from PBMCs. These receptor sequences come from a human donor in good health, serving as a control. Both conserved end residues are part of each CDR3. Fields, in order: D gene, V gene, J gene, clone size, CDR3 DNA, CDR3 protein. D genes are given only for firm matches. Size is omitted from some rows. Given values are once, few, many or a class for expanded clones.

TRBD2	TRBV6-1	TRBJ2-7	NA	TGTGCCAGCAGTGAGGCTAGCGGGGAGGCCTACGAGCAGTACTTC	CASSEASGEAYEQYF
NA	TRBV6-5	TRBJ1-1	many	TGTGCCAGCAGTTACCCCGACAGGAAAGCTTTCTTT	CASSYPDRKAFF
NA	TRBV15	TRBJ1-5	NA	TGTGCCACCAGCAGTCCCACCTCCTCCGCCCAGCCCCAGCATTTT	CATSSPTSSAQPQHF
NA	TRBV5-4	TRBJ2-5	many	TGTGCCAGCCACCCGAGATCGGCGAAGGAGACCCAGTACTTC	CASHPRSAKETQYF
TRBD2	TRBV2	TRBJ2-7	few	TGTGCCAGCAAGCTAGCGGTTTCCTACGAGCAGTACTTC	CASKLAVSYEQYF
NA	TRBV7-2	TRBJ2-1	many	TGTGCCAGCAGCAAGCAACAGGGAAATGAGCAGTTCTTC	CASSKQQGNEQFF
NA	TRBV10-3	TRBJ1-6	once	TGTGCCACCCGACCCGTAACAGGAGCCGATTCACCCCTCCACTTT	CATRPVTGADSPLHF
NA	TRBV5-5	TRBJ2-3	many	TGTGCCAGCAGTCCCACAGGGGGGGAGACAGATACGCAGTATTTT	CASSPTGGETDTQYF
NA	TRBV19	TRBJ2-3	NA	TGTGCCAGTAGTATTTCTGCTAATACTTTCGCAGATACGCAGTATTTT	CASSISANTFADTQYF
TRBD2	TRBV4-2	TRBJ2-1	few	TGTGCCAGCAGCCAAGAGGCCGGTAGCGGGCCGGATGAGCAGTTCTTC	CASSQEAGSGPDEQFF
TRBD2	TRBV10-2	TRBJ2-5	NA	TGCGCCAGCAGTATGGCTAGCGGGGGAGAGACCCAGTACTTC	CASSMASGGETQYF
NA	TRBV6-1	TRBJ1-1	many	TGTGCCAGCAACAAAATCGGGACTGAAGCTTTCTTT	CASNKIGTEAFF
NA	TRBV15	TRBJ1-4	few	TGTGCCACGGCGAGGTCAGCAACTAATGAAAAACTGTTTTTT	CATARSATNEKLFF
TRBD1	TRBV19	TRBJ1-6	many	TGTGCCAGTAGTATAGGACAGGGGGCGATGAATTCACCCCTCCACTTT	CASSIGQGAMNSPLHF
TRBD2	TRBV7-6	TRBJ2-2	NA	TGTGCCAGCAGCTTAGAGGCGGCGGGGGACACCGGGGAGCTGTTTTTT	CASSLEAAGDTGELFF
TRBD1	TRBV20-1	TRBJ2-7	NA	TGCAGTGCCACGGGACAGGGGGGCCCCATCTACGAGCAGTACTTC	CSATGQGGPIYEQYF
NA	TRBV5-6	TRBJ1-3	many	TGTGCCAGCAGCTTAGTGGACAGCCAGTGGGGCTCTGGAAACACCATATATTTT	CASSLVDSQWGSGNTIYF
TRBD1	TRBV15	TRBJ2-1	NA	TGTGCCACCAGCAGAGATCCCGGGACAGGGGTTTACAATGAGCAGTTCTTC	CATSRDPGTGVYNEQFF
NA	TRBV7-7	TRBJ2-7	NA	TGTGCTAGCAGCCAGGGGGGCAGGGGCCACGAGCAGTACTTC	CASSQGGRGHEQYF
NA	TRBV29-1	TRBJ1-2	NA	TGCAGCGTTCGGACCGGGGGGTTCTATGGCTACACCTTC	CSVRTGGFYGYTF
NA	TRBV29-1	TRBJ1-5	NA	TGCAGCGTTGAGGAGGCAGATACGCAGCATTTT	CSVEEADTQHF
NA	TRBV6-6	TRBJ1-2	many	TGTGCCAGCAGTTACTCTTCGCCCGGGCTGGATGGCTACACCTTC	CASSYSSPGLDGYTF
NA	TRBV18	TRBJ1-5	many	TGTGCCAGCTCACCAACTGCGGGGTATCGGGCCCAGCATTTT	CASSPTAGYRAQHF
NA	TRBV29-1	TRBJ2-5	NA	TGCAGCGTTGGAGCGGCAGGGCAAGAGACCCAGTACTTC	CSVGAAGQETQYF
NA	TRBV7-9	TRBJ1-4	NA	TGTGCCAGCAGCGTGACTAATGAAAAACTGTTTTTT	CASSVTNEKLFF
TRBD1	TRBV24-1	TRBJ1-2	NA	TGTGCCACCAGTGACCGGACAGGGTACTATGGCTACACCTTC	CATSDRTGYYGYTF
NA	TRBV11-2	TRBJ1-1	many	TGTGCCAGCAGCTTAGGGAGTGCGGGTTTGAACACTGAAGCTTTCTTT	CASSLGSAGLNTEAFF
NA	TRBV18	TRBJ1-1	NA	TGTGCCAGCTCACCCACGACAGCGAACGCTGAAGCTTTCTTT	CASSPTTANAEAFF
NA	TRBV10-3	TRBJ1-6	medium-sized	TGTGCCATCAGTGAGTCAGCAGGGGCGAAAACACCCCTCCACTTT	CAISESAGAKTPLHF
TRBD1	TRBV2	TRBJ2-1	NA	TGTGCCAGCAGTGGTTCAACAGGGGGCCGTGAGCAGTTCTTC	CASSGSTGGREQFF
TRBD1	TRBV7-2	TRBJ1-1	many	TGTGCCAGCAGCCAACAGGGGACATTGGAAGCTTTCTTT	CASSQQGTLEAFF
NA	TRBV9	TRBJ2-5	NA	TGTGCCAGCAGCGCCCAAGCAATCCAAGAGACCCAGTACTTC	CASSAQAIQETQYF
TRBD2	TRBV11-2	TRBJ2-5	NA	TGTGCCAGCAGCTTTTTTGGACTAGCGGGGGAACAAGAGACCCAGTACTTC	CASSFFGLAGEQETQYF
TRBD2	TRBV4-3	TRBJ2-1	many	TGCGCCAGCAGCCAAGGTGGACTAGCGGGATACAATGAGCAGTTCTTC	CASSQGGLAGYNEQFF
NA	TRBV18	TRBJ1-6	NA	TGTGCCAGCTCACCACCCGAGGCCTCACCCCTCCACTTT	CASSPPEASPLHF
TRBD1	TRBV5-1	TRBJ1-1	many	TGCGCCACCAGAATACGGGCAGGGGGGTTGAACACTGAAGCTTTCTTT	CATRIRAGGLNTEAFF
NA	TRBV7-2	TRBJ1-2	NA	TGTGCCAGCAGCTTATACGGACAGCAGGGAGGCTACACCTTC	CASSLYGQQGGYTF
NA	TRBV11-3	TRBJ2-5	many	TGTGCCAGCAGCCCCAATGGCATTGAGACCCAGTACTTC	CASSPNGIETQYF
TRBD1	TRBV2	TRBJ2-7	many	TGTGCCAGCAGCAGACAGGGGACCTACGAGCAGTACTTC	CASSRQGTYEQYF
NA	TRBV6-6	TRBJ2-1	many	TGTGCCAGCAGTTACCCAAACGGAGTTCAGTTCTTC	CASSYPNGVQFF
NA	TRBV6-1	TRBJ2-1	few	TGTGCCAGCAGTGGGGTGGGGTTGGGGAGCTCCTACAATGAGCAGTTCTTC	CASSGVGLGSSYNEQFF
TRBD1	TRBV19	TRBJ2-2	NA	TGTGCCAGTAAGGGGGACAGGGTCTTCACCGGGGAGCTGTTTTTT	CASKGDRVFTGELFF
NA	TRBV2	TRBJ1-6	NA	TGTGCCAGCGTCCCGGACGGATATAATTCACCCCTCCACTTT	CASVPDGYNSPLHF
NA	TRBV27	TRBJ1-2	once	TGTGCCAGCAGTGCCCTTGGTTGGGGCGCTGGCTATGGCTACACCTTC	CASSALGWGAGYGYTF
NA	TRBV7-2	TRBJ1-2	many	TGTGCCAGCAGCCTTAGCCTTCTGGCCGGCTACACCTTC	CASSLSLLAGYTF
TRBD1	TRBV9	TRBJ1-6	NA	TGTGCCAGCAGCCCATCGGACAGGACAGACTCACCCCTCCACTTT	CASSPSDRTDSPLHF
NA	TRBV7-9	TRBJ2-5	NA	TGTGCCAGCAGCTTAAATACAGGGACCCAGTACTTC	CASSLNTGTQYF
TRBD1	TRBV6-1	TRBJ1-2	many	TGTGCCAGCCGGGGGACAGGGCTTTCTTATGGCTACACCTTC	CASRGTGLSYGYTF
NA	TRBV19	TRBJ2-7	NA	TGTGTCAGTATGACTACAGGGTGGAATGAGCAGTACTTC	CVSMTTGWNEQYF
NA	TRBV3-1	TRBJ1-6	many	TGTGCCAGCAGCCAAGGGTCCGGGAGTTCACCCCTCCACTTT	CASSQGSGSSPLHF
TRBD1	TRBV11-2	TRBJ2-1	few	TGTGCCAGCTCAGGTTTGGGGACAGAATTTTACAATGAGCAGTTCTTC	CASSGLGTEFYNEQFF
NA	TRBV7-8	TRBJ1-4	many	TGTGCCAGCAGCTTAGCGGTTACAGTAGGTGAAAAACTGTTTTTT	CASSLAVTVGEKLFF
NA	TRBV7-9	TRBJ1-3	many	TGTGCCAGCAATGGCGGGGGAAACACCATATATTTT	CASNGGGNTIYF
TRBD2	TRBV15	TRBJ2-3	NA	TGTGCCACCAGCAGAGCTAGCGGGGGGGCCGTAGATACGCAGTATTTT	CATSRASGGAVDTQYF
TRBD2	TRBV3-1	TRBJ2-1	many	TGTGCCAGCAGCCAAGATAGCGGGGTGTGGAATGAGCAGTTCTTC	CASSQDSGVWNEQFF